These 7 T cell receptor beta chains were sequenced from one sample in a study of breast tumors, draining lymph nodes, adjacent tissues. TCRdb independently ran MiXCR on the multiplex PCR reads; one entry per CDR3 protein. Of approximately 19,000 distinct CDR3 sequences in the sample, about half were seen once. The material sequenced was breast tumor tissue. These receptor sequences come from a female donor with breast cancer. Some clones in this sample may be carry-over from other donors' samples.

This sequence joins TRBV12-3 or TRBV12-4 and TRBJ1-5, with 8 bases identical to TRBD1. Unmatched junction bases numbered 3, after V lost 2 bases and J lost 3 bases. CDR3 length equals 15 residues. The DNA for the CDR3 is TGTGCCAGCAGTTTATCGGGACAGGACAATCAGCCCCAGCATTTT. Amino acids: CASSLSGQDNQPQHF.

Comments on this clonotype: A junction end diverges from the germline sequence, so it may reflect a read error. The V gene is TRBV4-3, the J gene TRBJ2-2; perhaps TRBD2 as D (5 bases). Germline V gene data show CDR1 as LGHNA and CDR2 as YSLEER. This CDR3 region has 14 residues. The CDR3 loop is CASSHFSNTGELLF. The CDR3 DNA sequence: TGCGCCAGCAGCCACTTCTCAAACACCGGGGAGCTACTTTTT.

Within the sample, this clonotype is medium-sized. This chain connects TRBV5-6 to TRBJ2-1; no definite D call. Deletions cut 0 bases from V and 6 bases from J, with 7 bases between. The CDR3 has 13 residues. CDR1 and CDR2 from the germline V gene are SGHDT and YYEEEE. CDR3 sequence: CASSLGTFNEQFF. The CDR3 DNA reads as TGTGCCAGCAGCTTGGGTACCTTCAATGAGCAGTTCTTC.

This clonotype counts as medium-sized. This chain connects TRBV6-5 to TRBJ2-3; no reliable D call. The CDR3 contains 15 residues. V lost 0 bases and J 3 bases, leaving 10 bases between the germline ends. Per the germline V gene, CDR1 is MNHEY and CDR2 is SVGAGI. CDR3 sequence: CASSYSIQRTDTQYF. The CDR3, as DNA: TGTGCCAGCAGTTACTCGATTCAGAGAACAGATACGCAGTATTTT.

In this sample, this clonotype turned up once. V usage is TRBV25-1 and J usage is TRBJ1-2, with D unresolved. The CDR3 is made up of 14 amino acids. V lost 2 bases, J lost 5 bases, and 12 bases lay in between. Germline V gene lookup returns CDR1 MGHDK and CDR2 SYGVNS. As DNA, the CDR3 is TGTGCCAGCAGTGAAGAGTCAGGAATATATGGCTACACCTTC. This codes for CASSEESGIYGYTF.

The J gene is TRBJ2-3, the V gene TRBV20-1, with D possibly TRBD2 on 6 matching bases. This CDR3 is built from 14 residues. Per the germline V gene, CDR1 is DFQATT and CDR2 is SNEGSKA (reference sequence). V dropped 3 bases and J dropped 4 bases, with 14 bases sitting between them. This CDR3 reads CSASGGEVPDTQYF. The CDR3 DNA reads as TGCAGTGCTAGCGGCGGGGAAGTTCCAGATACGCAGTATTTT.

The table lists this clonotype with many counts. The CDR3 region is CASSDGFNYEQYF. The CDR3 nucleotides read TGTGCCAGCAGCGATGGGTTTAACTACGAGCAGTACTTC. The chain combines TRBV9 with TRBJ2-7; D remains unclear. The V end lost 3 bases, the J end lost 3 bases, and 10 bases lay between the germline ends. The CDR3 contains 13 residues. The germline gives CDR1 SGDLS, CDR2 YYNGEE.